This T cell receptor beta chain was sequenced in a study of OX40 agonist ivuxolimab in advanced cancers. This CDR3 contains 14 residues. V gave up 2 bases and J gave up 3 bases; unmatched junction bases: 3. Germline loops: CDR1 LGHNA, CDR2 YNFKEQ. Autoimmune disease history or systemic immunosuppression was exclusionary. Sequencing was performed with immunoSEQ multiplex PCR; in TCRdb, only in-frame clones are kept and a portion is missing. The sample yields just over 60,000 clones, roughly 90% seen once. The chain links TRBV4-2 to TRBJ2-5, with 7 positions matching TRBD1. This receptor was taken from an adult with an advanced solid tumor such as melanoma, head and neck, liver or kidney cancer. The sample consisted of CD4+ or CD8+ T cells sorted from blood, taken in a trial of the OX40 agonist ivuxolimab. DNA of the CDR3: TGTGCCAGCAGCCAAACGGGACAGAAAGAGACCCAGTACTTC. Amino acid sequence: CASSQTGQKETQYF.